These T cell receptor beta chains were read from a single sample in a study of control samples from healthy donors and cancer patients. Measured with immunoSEQ multiplex PCR; TCRdb has only the in-frame clones, and not every one. The sample table sets out some 180,000 clones. The sequencing sample was made of blood. The source is a woman aged 25 to 39 in good health. The CDR3 runs from the conserved cysteine through the conserved F or W. A D gene is named only where the DNA matches it firmly.

J gene | V gene | D gene | CDR3 protein | CDR3 DNA
TRBJ1-2 | TRBV4-3 | . | CASSQDIATLYGYTF | TGCGCCAGCAGCCAAGATATAGCGACGCTCTATGGCTACACCTTC
TRBJ2-1 | TRBV10-3 | TRBD2 | CAIKPLAGGQDEQFF | TGTGCCATCAAACCGTTAGCGGGGGGGCAGGATGAGCAGTTCTTC
TRBJ1-2 | TRBV7-2 | TRBD1 | CASSSPGQSLYGYTF | TGTGCCAGCAGCTCTCCGGGACAGAGCCTCTATGGCTACACCTTC
TRBJ2-1 | TRBV27 | TRBD2 | CASSAQGLAGVTSYNEQFF | TGTGCCAGCAGTGCACAAGGACTAGCGGGGGTTACCTCCTACAATGAGCAGTTCTTC
TRBJ2-5 | TRBV7-2 | . | CASSLGGYPQETQYF | TGTGCCAGCAGCTTAGGCGGCTATCCTCAAGAGACCCAGTACTTC
TRBJ1-2 | TRBV4-2 | TRBD1 | CASSQIKTGGTLANYGYTF | TGTGCCAGCAGCCAAATAAAGACAGGGGGCACATTGGCTAACTATGGCTACACCTTC
TRBJ1-4 | TRBV12-3/TRBV12-4 | . | CASRKEEWEKLFF | TGTGCCAGCAGAAAAGAGGAATGGGAAAAACTGTTTTTT
TRBJ1-4 | TRBV28 | TRBD1 | CATGGQEKLFF | TGTGCCACAGGGGGACAAGAAAAACTGTTTTTT
TRBJ2-5 | TRBV5-6 | . | CASSLVTGLVGETQYF | TGTGCCAGCAGCTTGGTCACAGGGTTGGTTGGGGAGACCCAGTACTTC
TRBJ1-4 | TRBV7-8 | . | CASSLDVPTDSIHEKLFF | TGTGCCAGCAGCTTAGATGTACCCACGGACAGCATCCATGAAAAACTGTTTTTT
TRBJ2-7 | TRBV4-3 | TRBD2 | CASSQGHGGGYEQYF | TGCGCCAGCAGCCAAGGTCATGGGGGGGGCTACGAGCAGTACTTC
TRBJ2-3 | TRBV18 | TRBD1 | CASSRGTGTDTQYF | TGTGCCAGCTCACGAGGGACAGGCACAGATACGCAGTATTTT
TRBJ2-1 | TRBV2 | TRBD1 | CASAMQGAMGNEQFF | TGTGCCAGCGCCATGCAGGGGGCAATGGGGAATGAGCAGTTCTTC
TRBJ2-7 | TRBV4-1 | TRBD1 | CASSHPPGQALGEQYF | TGCGCCAGCAGCCACCCCCCGGGACAGGCTCTCGGCGAGCAGTACTTC
TRBJ2-7 | TRBV18 | . | CASSPFSSLRALTSYEQYF | TGTGCCAGCTCACCTTTCTCGTCCTTACGAGCCCTAACCTCCTACGAGCAGTACTTC
TRBJ2-2 | TRBV6-5 | TRBD2 | CASGFRDYLTGELFF | TGTGCCAGCGGTTTCCGGGACTACCTCACCGGGGAGCTGTTTTTT
TRBJ1-2 | TRBV6-5 | . | CASSYVGNNYGYTF | TGTGCCAGCAGTTATGTGGGCAATAACTATGGCTACACCTTC
TRBJ2-1 | TRBV6-2/TRBV6-3 | TRBD2 | CASSYPPPLAGGLNEQFF | TGTGCCAGCAGTTACCCTCCCCCACTAGCGGGGGGGTTAAATGAGCAGTTCTTC
TRBJ1-5 | TRBV10-2 | . | CASSENHGAADSNQPQHF | TGCGCCAGCAGTGAGAACCACGGGGCGGCGGATAGCAATCAGCCCCAGCATTTT
TRBJ2-1 | TRBV7-2 | . | CASSLDGYNEQFF | TGTGCCAGCAGCCTGGATGGATACAATGAGCAGTTCTTC
TRBJ2-7 | TRBV9 | . | CASSGDRSSYEQYF | TGTGCCAGCAGCGGCGACAGGAGCTCCTACGAGCAGTACTTC
TRBJ2-7 | TRBV28 | TRBD2 | CASTSSGASSYEQYF | TGTGCCAGCACCTCCAGCGGGGCGAGCTCCTACGAGCAGTACTTC
TRBJ1-2 | TRBV29-1 | . | CSVGVDFAAGNYGYTF | TGCAGCGTGGGGGTGGACTTCGCCGCCGGTAACTATGGCTACACCTTC
TRBJ1-4 | TRBV6-5 | . | CASRGAGAGNEKLFF | TGTGCCAGCAGAGGAGCAGGGGCGGGTAATGAAAAACTGTTTTTT
TRBJ1-5 | TRBV6-1 | TRBD1 | CASSELRQGWQPQHF | TGTGCCAGCAGTGAATTAAGACAGGGGTGGCAGCCCCAGCATTTT
TRBJ2-3 | TRBV7-9 | . | CASSSRVVDTQYF | TGTGCCAGCAGCTCCAGGGTAGTAGATACGCAGTATTTT
TRBJ2-2 | TRBV5-1 | TRBD2 | CASSLVGLASGELFF | TGCGCCAGCAGCTTGGTGGGACTAGCTTCCGGGGAGCTGTTTTTT
TRBJ1-6 | TRBV24-1 | . | CATSDRSGTNSPLHF | TGTGCCACCAGTGATCGCTCCGGGACCAATTCACCCCTCCACTTT
TRBJ2-7 | TRBV5-1 | . | CASSPGSLTYEQYF | TGCGCCAGCAGCCCAGGATCCCTGACTTACGAGCAGTACTTC
TRBJ1-2 | TRBV18 | . | CASSPQQELLYGYTF | TGTGCCAGCTCACCACAACAGGAGCTACTCTATGGCTACACCTTC
TRBJ1-2 | TRBV5-6 | TRBD1 | CASSRRGQGARSYGYTF | TGTGCCAGCAGCCGGCGGGGACAGGGGGCGCGAAGCTATGGCTACACCTTC
TRBJ1-5 | TRBV10-2 | . | CASSDADYWVSSSNQPQHF | TGCGCCAGCAGTGACGCCGACTATTGGGTGTCCAGTAGCAATCAGCCCCAGCATTTT
TRBJ1-1 | TRBV27 | . | CASSPKRALTEAFF | TGTGCCAGCAGCCCTAAGAGGGCGTTGACTGAAGCTTTCTTT
TRBJ2-1 | TRBV6-6 | . | CASSYWESYNEQFF | TGTGCCAGCAGTTACTGGGAATCCTACAATGAGCAGTTCTTC
TRBJ1-1 | TRBV19 | . | CASSMWSGSLGTEAFF | TGTGCCAGTAGTATGTGGTCAGGGTCGCTTGGAACTGAAGCTTTCTTT
TRBJ2-5 | TRBV11-2 | . | CASSLGTTQETQYF | TGTGCCAGCAGCTTAGGGACCACCCAAGAGACCCAGTACTTC
TRBJ2-7 | TRBV13 | . | CASSPRRGFEQYF | TGTGCCAGCAGCCCTCGCAGGGGCTTCGAGCAGTACTTC
TRBJ1-6 | TRBV7-9 | TRBD1 | CASSFDRGSYNSPLHF | TGTGCCAGCAGCTTTGACAGGGGGTCCTATAATTCACCCCTCCACTTT
TRBJ2-2 | TRBV7-9 | . | CASSPQYGELFF | TGTGCCAGCAGCCCACAGTACGGGGAGCTGTTTTTT
TRBJ1-2 | TRBV9 | . | CASSVSGYGYTF | TGTGCCAGCAGCGTCAGCGGATATGGCTACACCTTC
TRBJ1-1 | TRBV18 | TRBD1 | CASSPDINRGTEAFF | TGTGCCAGCTCACCAGATATTAACAGGGGCACTGAAGCTTTCTTT
TRBJ1-6 | TRBV6-2/TRBV6-3 | TRBD1 | CASSPTGGPRNSPLHF | TGTGCCAGCAGTCCCACAGGGGGCCCAAGGAATTCACCCCTCCACTTT
TRBJ1-1 | TRBV14 | . | CASSQDWGRVNTEAFF | TGTGCCAGCAGCCAAGATTGGGGACGGGTGAACACTGAAGCTTTCTTT
TRBJ2-5 | TRBV10-2 | . | CASSDTPQETQYF | TGCGCCAGCAGTGATACCCCCCAAGAGACCCAGTACTTC
TRBJ2-5 | TRBV7-2 | . | CASSLSRGGETQYF | TGTGCCAGCAGCTTAAGTAGAGGGGGAGAGACCCAGTACTTC
TRBJ2-2 | TRBV7-7 | . | CASSLGTNTGELFF | TGTGCTAGCAGCTTAGGAACGAACACCGGGGAGCTGTTTTTT
TRBJ2-7 | TRBV6-5 | . | CASSYSGGTYEQYF | TGTGCCAGCAGTTACTCAGGGGGAACCTACGAGCAGTACTTC
TRBJ1-5 | TRBV28 | . | CASSSPPTQPQHF | TGTGCCAGCAGTTCCCCCCCAACCCAGCCCCAGCATTTT
TRBJ1-2 | TRBV6-1 | . | CASSEGWARADLYGYTF | TGTGCCAGCAGTGAAGGGTGGGCCAGGGCGGATTTATATGGCTACACCTTC
TRBJ1-2 | TRBV28 | . | CASTQPRPLGYTF | TGTGCCAGCACCCAACCGAGGCCCCTTGGCTACACCTTC
TRBJ1-5 | TRBV28 | . | CASSFLGPNQPQHF | TGTGCCAGCAGTTTTCTGGGCCCCAATCAGCCCCAGCATTTT
TRBJ2-3 | TRBV15 | . | CATSREGGPADTQYF | TGTGCCACCAGCAGAGAAGGGGGGCCGGCAGATACGCAGTATTTT
TRBJ2-5 | TRBV4-3 | . | CASSQSSGAGKETQYF | TGCGCCAGCAGCCAATCATCGGGAGCAGGGAAAGAGACCCAGTACTTC
TRBJ2-3 | TRBV6-5 | . | CASSFTGLRTDTQYF | TGTGCCAGCAGTTTTACAGGCCTCCGCACAGATACGCAGTATTTT